The next 9 T cell receptor beta chains were all read from a single sample in a study of CD8 T cells in ankylosing spondylitis. From the 5' RACE reads, TCRdb called clonotypes with MiXCR, one entry per CDR3 protein. The sample carries more than 150,000 distinct CDR3 sequences, around a sixth recorded once. Material for sequencing was blood, either unsorted or a sorted T cell fraction (not recorded which). These receptors were taken from a male donor aged 10 to 30 with ankylosing spondylitis or in good health (not recorded which).

This clonotype was observed a few times. The V call is TRBV12-3 or TRBV12-4, the J call TRBJ2-3, with unresolved D. Between the trimmed V and J ends, which lost 6 bases and 5 bases, there was a span of 18 bases. CDR3 length: 15 amino acids. CDR3 sequence: CASSSHPFYVDTQYF. CDR3 coding DNA: TGTGCCAGCAGCAGTCACCCCTTCTACGTAGATACGCAGTATTTT.

This clonotype was seen many times. The rearrangement uses TRBV30 and TRBJ2-2, with 7 nucleotides matching TRBD1. The CDR3 is made up of 13 amino acids. CDR1 GTSNPN and CDR2 SVGIG come from the germline V gene (reference sequence). V was clipped by 4 bases and J by 5 bases; unmatched bases: 4. For the CDR3, the DNA is TGTGCCTGGAATCAGGGGGTAACCGGGGAGCTGTTTTTT. The encoded protein is CAWNQGVTGELFF. Full variable domain (missing parts from reference TRBV30 and TRBJ2-2): SQTIHQWPATLVQPVGSPLSLECTVEGTSNPNLYWYRQAAGRGLQLLFYSVGIGQISSEVPQNLSASRPQDRQFILSSKKLLLSDSGFYLCAWNQGVTGELFFGEGSRLTVL.

This sequence joins TRBV20-1 and TRBJ2-7; D might be TRBD1 or TRBD2, each matching 5 bases. CDR1 is DFQATT and CDR2 is SNEGSKA in the germline V gene (reference sequence). CDR3 length: 12 residues. The V end was cut by 7 bases, the J end by 2 bases, with 12 bases between. CDR3 loop: CSGGRGAYEQYF. The CDR3 DNA sequence: TGCAGTGGGGGACGGGGAGCCTACGAGCAGTACTTC.

This sequence joins TRBV7-3 and TRBJ2-1; D remains ambiguous. Germline CDR1 SGHTA, CDR2 FQGTGA. This CDR3 is 15 amino acids long. With 5 bases removed from V and 1 base from J, the gap between germline ends came to 12 bases. CDR3 sequence: CASSMRLGSYNEQFF. Here the CDR3 DNA reads TGTGCCAGCAGCATGCGGCTCGGTTCCTACAATGAGCAGTTCTTC.

This clonotype was found many times. This sequence joins TRBV20-1 and TRBJ2-1; the D is unclear. The CDR3 extends over 10 amino acids. Germline CDR1 is DFQATT and CDR2 is SNEGSKA (reference sequence). Trimming removed 1 base from V and 12 bases from J, with 7 bases in between. CDR3 in DNA: TGCAGTGCTAGAGGTGTGGGGCAGTTCTTC. Amino acids: CSARGVGQFF.

J is TRBJ1-1 and V is TRBV5-1; perhaps TRBD1 as D (5 bases). Germline lookup yields CDR1 SGHRS and CDR2 YFSETQ. V shed 6 bases and J shed 7 bases, with 16 bases lying between them. The CDR3 runs 13 residues. The CDR3 protein is CASTASGEVEAFF. CDR3 coding DNA: TGCGCCAGCACCGCGTCGGGGGAAGTTGAAGCTTTCTTT.

This clonotype was seen at least ten times. V usage is TRBV5-1 and J usage is TRBJ2-4; 7 positions agree with TRBD1. This CDR3 region has 13 residues. CDR1 and CDR2 from the germline V gene are SGHRS and YFSETQ. Trimming at V came to 3 bases and at J to 6 bases, leaving 3 bases not matched to a gene. This CDR3 reads CASSSGTANIQYF. The CDR3 nucleotides read TGCGCCAGCAGCTCCGGGACAGCAAACATTCAGTACTTC.

This clonotype has at least ten counts. The rearrangement uses TRBV4-1 and TRBJ2-2; perhaps TRBD1 as D (5 bases). The germline V gene has CDR1 MGHRA and CDR2 YSYEKL. Trimming cost V 6 bases and J 0 bases, with 14 bases left between them. CDR3 length equals 16 residues. CDR3 region: CASSFKGKSNTGELFF. Here the CDR3 DNA reads TGCGCCAGCAGTTTCAAGGGGAAGTCGAACACCGGGGAGCTGTTTTTT.

The table lists this clonotype with a few counts. This chain links TRBV29-1 with TRBJ2-1; perhaps TRBD2 as D (6 bases). V gave up 5 bases and J gave up 7 bases, with 18 bases separating them. The V gene's germline CDR1 is SQVTM and CDR2 ANQGSEA. The CDR3 loop spans 14 amino acids. The CDR3: CSVMVAGLENEQFF. CDR3 DNA: TGCAGCGTTATGGTGGCGGGATTGGAGAATGAGCAGTTCTTC.